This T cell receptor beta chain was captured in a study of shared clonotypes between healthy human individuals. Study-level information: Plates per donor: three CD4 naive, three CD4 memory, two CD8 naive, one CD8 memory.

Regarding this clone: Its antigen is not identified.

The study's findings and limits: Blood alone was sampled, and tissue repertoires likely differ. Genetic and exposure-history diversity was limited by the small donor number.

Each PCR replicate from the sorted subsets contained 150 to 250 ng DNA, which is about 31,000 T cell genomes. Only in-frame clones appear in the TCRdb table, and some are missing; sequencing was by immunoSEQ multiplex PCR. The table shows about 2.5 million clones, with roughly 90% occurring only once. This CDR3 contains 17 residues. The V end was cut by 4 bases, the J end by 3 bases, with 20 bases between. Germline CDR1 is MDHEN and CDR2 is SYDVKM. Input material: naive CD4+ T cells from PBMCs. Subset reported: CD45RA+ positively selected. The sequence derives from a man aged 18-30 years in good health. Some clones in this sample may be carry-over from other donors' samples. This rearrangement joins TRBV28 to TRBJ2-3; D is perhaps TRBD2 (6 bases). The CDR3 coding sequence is TGTGCCAGCAGTTACCCCATCCGGGCGGAGGGGACAGATACGCAGTATTTT. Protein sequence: CASSYPIRAEGTDTQYF.